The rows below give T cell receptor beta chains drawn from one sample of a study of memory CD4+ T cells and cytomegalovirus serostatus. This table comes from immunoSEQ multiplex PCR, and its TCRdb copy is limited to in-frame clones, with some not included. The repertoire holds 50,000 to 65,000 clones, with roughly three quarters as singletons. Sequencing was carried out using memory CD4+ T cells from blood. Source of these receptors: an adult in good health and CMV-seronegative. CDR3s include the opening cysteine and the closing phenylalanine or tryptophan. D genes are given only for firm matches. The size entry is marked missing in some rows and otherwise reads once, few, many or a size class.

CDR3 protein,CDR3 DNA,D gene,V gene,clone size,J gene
CASSEAGGYTF,TGTGCCAGCAGTGAAGCGGGTGGCTACACCTTC,NA,TRBV2,NA,TRBJ1-2
CASSPGQGKNYEQYF,TGTGCCAGCAGCCCAGGACAGGGGAAGAACTACGAGCAGTACTTC,TRBD1,TRBV11-3,NA,TRBJ2-7
CASSYERDSTDTQYF,TGTGCCAGCAGTTACGAACGGGATAGCACAGATACGCAGTATTTT,NA,TRBV28,few,TRBJ2-3
CASSPGQHGYTF,TGTGCCAGCTCACCAGGCCAACATGGCTACACCTTC,NA,TRBV18,few,TRBJ1-2
CASSGGQGGSGANVLTF,TGTGCCAGCAGTGGGGGACAGGGGGGCTCTGGGGCCAACGTCCTGACTTTC,TRBD1,TRBV28,once,TRBJ2-6
CASRWDRNTEAFF,TGCGCCAGCAGATGGGACAGGAACACTGAAGCTTTCTTT,TRBD1,TRBV10-2,NA,TRBJ1-1
CSARRDRGGDGYTF,TGCAGCGCTCGTCGGGACAGGGGAGGAGATGGCTACACCTTC,TRBD1,TRBV29-1,NA,TRBJ1-2
CASSPMVAGESEQYF,TGTGCCAGCTCACCAATGGTAGCGGGAGAGAGCGAGCAGTACTTC,TRBD2,TRBV18,NA,TRBJ2-7
CASSLTGEGNTIYF,TGTGCCAGCAGCTTGACAGGGGAAGGAAACACCATATATTTT,TRBD1,TRBV7-9,once,TRBJ1-3
CASSQEGTSGRASTDTQYF,TGCGCCAGCAGCCAAGAGGGGACTAGCGGGAGGGCAAGCACAGATACGCAGTATTTT,TRBD2,TRBV4-1,NA,TRBJ2-3
CASSSALGLAGENGNEQFF,TGTGCCAGCAGCTCCGCGCTAGGACTAGCGGGAGAGAACGGCAATGAGCAGTTCTTC,TRBD2,TRBV7-9,few,TRBJ2-1
CASSPGSRRSNQPQHF,TGTGCCAGCAGCCCCGGATCCCGAAGGAGCAATCAGCCCCAGCATTTT,NA,TRBV11-2,NA,TRBJ1-5
CASSWKDRPNSPLHF,TGTGCCAGCAGCTGGAAGGACAGACCTAATTCACCCCTCCACTTT,NA,TRBV5-6,NA,TRBJ1-6
CASSPTSGGPVDTQYF,TGTGCCAGCAGTCCAACTAGCGGGGGGCCGGTAGATACGCAGTATTTT,TRBD2,TRBV2,NA,TRBJ2-3
CASSQLRTGGYGYTF,TGCGCCAGCAGCCAGCTTCGGACAGGGGGCTATGGCTACACCTTC,TRBD1,TRBV4-1,NA,TRBJ1-2
CASSQGRLGEQYF,TGTGCCAGCAGCCAAGGAAGGTTGGGCGAGCAGTACTTC,NA,TRBV14,NA,TRBJ2-7
CASSVNRGGGEKLFF,TGTGCCAGCAGCGTAAACCGCGGGGGGGGTGAAAAACTGTTTTTT,NA,TRBV9,NA,TRBJ1-4
CASSLAYGTDDGELFF,TGTGCCAGCAGCTTAGCTTACGGGACTGACGACGGAGAGCTGTTTTTT,NA,TRBV7-9,NA,TRBJ2-2
CATQSATNEKLFF,TGTGCCACCCAGAGTGCAACTAATGAAAAACTGTTTTTT,NA,TRBV10-3,NA,TRBJ1-4
CASRPWTGGYGYTF,TGTGCCAGCCGACCTTGGACAGGGGGCTATGGCTACACCTTC,TRBD1,TRBV6-1,NA,TRBJ1-2
CASSRSGTNFYGYTF,TGTGCCAGCAGTCGGTCCGGGACGAACTTCTATGGCTACACCTTC,NA,TRBV27,NA,TRBJ1-2
CASSVARGGSSYNEQFF,TGTGCCAGCAGCGTCGCCAGGGGAGGAAGCTCCTACAATGAGCAGTTCTTC,NA,TRBV7-9,NA,TRBJ2-1
CASQGQGGEKLFF,TGTGCCAGCCAGGGGCAGGGGGGTGAAAAACTGTTTTTT,TRBD1,TRBV27,few,TRBJ1-4
CASSPTGQGDTETQYF,TGCGCCAGCAGCCCCACTGGGCAGGGAGATACAGAGACCCAGTACTTC,NA,TRBV4-1,NA,TRBJ2-5
CAIGSTYNEQFF,TGTGCCATCGGGAGCACCTACAATGAGCAGTTCTTC,NA,TRBV10-3,NA,TRBJ2-1
CASSFPAGREETQYF,TGTGCCAGCAGCTTCCCGGCAGGGAGGGAAGAGACCCAGTACTTC,TRBD2,TRBV5-4,NA,TRBJ2-5
CASSLAREGIGELFF,TGCGCCAGCAGCTTGGCGCGGGAGGGAATCGGGGAGCTGTTTTTT,TRBD2,TRBV5-1,once,TRBJ2-2
CAWSGTRGGRETQYF,TGTGCCTGGTCCGGGACTAGGGGTGGGAGGGAGACCCAGTACTTC,TRBD2,TRBV30,NA,TRBJ2-5
CASSLGRGRFNNEQFF,TGCGCCAGCAGCTTGGGCAGGGGGCGATTCAACAATGAGCAGTTCTTC,TRBD1,TRBV5-1,NA,TRBJ2-1
CAIGPVFGLNTEAFF,TGTGCCATCGGCCCCGTGTTCGGACTGAACACTGAAGCTTTCTTT,NA,TRBV10-3,NA,TRBJ1-1
CASSPQSSPTRETQYF,TGCGCCAGCAGCCCCCAGAGCAGTCCTACAAGGGAGACCCAGTACTTC,NA,TRBV4-1,NA,TRBJ2-5
CASSLARTANTGELFF,TGTGCCAGCAGCTTAGCGAGGACAGCGAACACCGGGGAGCTGTTTTTT,NA,TRBV7-9,once,TRBJ2-2
CASSRSGTENSPLHF,TGTGCCAGCAGTAGATCCGGGACAGAGAATTCACCCCTCCACTTT,TRBD1,TRBV6-5,NA,TRBJ1-6
CASSEMGGGNEKLFF,TGTGCCAGCAGTGAAATGGGCGGGGGTAACGAAAAACTGTTTTTT,NA,TRBV6-1,NA,TRBJ1-4
CASSLGEFGTEAFF,TGTGCCAGCAGCTTAGGGGAGTTCGGTACTGAAGCTTTCTTT,NA,TRBV7-8,NA,TRBJ1-1
CASSYPSGYEQYF,TGTGCCAGCAGTTACCCCAGCGGTTACGAGCAGTACTTC,NA,TRBV6-6,NA,TRBJ2-7
CASRRTGVDYGYTF,TGTGCCAGCAGACGAACAGGGGTGGACTATGGCTACACCTTC,TRBD1,TRBV27,NA,TRBJ1-2
CSVEGTAPPEAFF,TGCAGCGTTGAAGGTACAGCCCCCCCTGAAGCTTTCTTT,NA,TRBV29-1,once,TRBJ1-1
CASSQQGNQPQHF,TGTGCCAGCAGTCAACAAGGGAATCAGCCCCAGCATTTT,NA,TRBV7-2,NA,TRBJ1-5
CASRVDSESEAFF,TGCGCCAGCAGGGTAGACAGTGAATCTGAAGCTTTCTTT,NA,TRBV10-1,NA,TRBJ1-1
CASSPAGRRASHYTF,TGCGCCAGCAGCCCAGCTGGTCGAAGGGCTTCCCACTACACCTTC,NA,TRBV5-1,NA,TRBJ1-2
CASSPSLDRSSVTEAFF,TGTGCCAGCAGTCCCAGTTTGGACAGGTCCTCCGTCACTGAAGCTTTCTTT,TRBD1,TRBV27,NA,TRBJ1-1
CASSSGSGNQETQYF,TGTGCCAGCAGCAGTGGGTCGGGGAATCAAGAGACCCAGTACTTC,NA,TRBV5-6,NA,TRBJ2-5
CASSPGTGGVTGELFF,TGTGCCAGCAGCCCCGGGACAGGGGGCGTCACCGGGGAGCTGTTTTTT,TRBD1,TRBV7-3,few,TRBJ2-2
CASSLGWVDGQPQHF,TGCGCCAGCAGCCTCGGGTGGGTAGATGGGCAGCCCCAGCATTTT,NA,TRBV4-1,NA,TRBJ1-5
CASSLGLAGTYEQYF,TGTGCCAGCAGCTTAGGACTAGCGGGTACCTACGAGCAGTACTTC,TRBD2,TRBV11-2,NA,TRBJ2-7